This TCR beta chain was profiled in a study of graft-versus-host responses after intestinal transplantation. Study summary: Among the recipients, transplants were multivisceral, liver-intestinal, or isolated intestinal. Among the recipients, all got anti-thymocyte globulin induction and then tacrolimus and steroids for around 3 years. Findings and limits, study-wide: Allograft clonal ratios (graft-versus-host to host-versus-graft) were high in patients who had graft-donor T cell macrochimerism. Early after transplant, HvG clones declined as circulating GvH clones peaked.

TCRdb keeps only in-frame clones here, not all; method: immunoSEQ multiplex PCR. The repertoire includes approximately 78,000 clones, about nine tenths of them detected once, and 8% sits in the top ten. Per the germline V gene, CDR1 is MNHNS and CDR2 is SASEGT. Trimming left V 4 bases short and J 6 bases short, with 16 bases between. The CDR3 length is 16 residues. Turning to this clone: Its matching antigen is unknown.

V usage is TRBV6-1 and J usage is TRBJ1-6, with D maybe TRBD1 (6 bases). This receptor was taken from a human donor who was the organ donor for an intestinal transplant. Source: unstimulated CD8+ T cells sorted from spleen or lymph node cells, taken before transplant. The CDR3, as DNA: TGTGCCAGCAGTGGCCACCGGGGGCTTGGTAATTCACCCCTCCACTTT. It specifies CASSGHRGLGNSPLHF.